Presented here are 25 T cell receptor beta chains from one specimen sequenced in a study of blood T cell repertoires in COVID-19. TCRdb keeps only in-frame clones here, not all; method: immunoSEQ multiplex PCR. The sample lists 350,000 or so clones, approximately 89% occurring once. Sequencing was performed on peripheral blood. Every receptor here comes from a woman in her fifties or sixties with COVID-19, enrolled during active disease.

The J gene is TRBJ2-3, the V gene TRBV6-1; D not resolved. CDR3 length equals 17 residues. The V end lost 2 bases, the J end lost 2 bases, and 17 bases lay between the germline ends. CDR1 is MNHNS and CDR2 is SASEGT in the germline V gene. Here the CDR3 DNA reads TGTGCCAGCAGTGAATTAGATTTAGCCACCCTCACAGATACGCAGTATTTT. It yields the protein CASSELDLATLTDTQYF.

The chain has TRBV2 and TRBJ1-4; no firm D call. V lost 5 bases, J lost 7 bases, and 14 bases lay in between. This CDR3 has 14 residues. Germline-derived CDR1 and CDR2 are SNHLY and FYNNEI. The CDR3 sequence is CASSPFPGGEKLFF. As DNA, the CDR3 is TGTGCCAGCAGTCCTTTCCCGGGTGGTGAAAAACTGTTTTTT.

The chain couples TRBV19 to TRBJ2-1; 12 nucleotides line up with TRBD2. The CDR3 contains 17 residues. Germline CDR1 and CDR2: LNHDA and SQIVND (reference sequence). V lost 10 bases to trimming and J lost 0 bases; unmatched junction nucleotides: 10. For the CDR3, the DNA is TGTGCCACCTCGAGGCTAGCGGGGGGGCCCTCCTACAATGAGCAGTTCTTC. It codes for CATSRLAGGPSYNEQFF.

The chain employs TRBV15 and TRBJ1-2, with a possible D match to TRBD1 (5 bases). Germline CDR1 and CDR2: LNHNV and YYDKDF (reference sequence). V lost 3 bases, J lost 4 bases, and 15 bases lay in between. This CDR3 contains 15 residues. The CDR3, as DNA: TGTGCCACCAGCAGTCGGGGGACCTCCACCTATGGCTACACCTTC. It yields the protein CATSSRGTSTYGYTF.

The chain links TRBV16 to TRBJ2-2, with D possibly matching TRBD1 (5 bases). This CDR3 has 13 amino acids. In germline, CDR1 is KGHSY, CDR2 FQNENV. Trimming removed 0 bases at V and 11 bases at J, with 10 bases between. In DNA, the CDR3 is TGTGCCAGCAGCCAATCGAGGCAGGGTGAGCTGTTTTTT. As protein: CASSQSRQGELFF.

The chain recombines TRBV5-1 with TRBJ2-5, with D possibly TRBD1 on 6 matching bases. Trimming cost V 1 base and J 5 bases, with 9 bases left between them. This CDR3 has 13 residues. Germline V gives CDR1 SGHRS, CDR2 YFSETQ. The CDR3 coding sequence is TGCGCCAGCAGCTTGACAGGGTGGGAGACCCAGTACTTC. It yields the protein CASSLTGWETQYF.

The chain links TRBV19 to TRBJ1-5; 11 bases line up with TRBD1. The length of the CDR3 is 17 residues. Germline V gene lookup returns CDR1 LNHDA and CDR2 SQIVND (reference sequence). V was clipped by 5 bases and J by 1 base; unmatched bases: 7. CDR3 nucleotide sequence: TGTGCCAGTAGTCCCCGCGGGACAGGGGGGAGCAATCAGCCCCAGCATTTT. The encoded protein is CASSPRGTGGSNQPQHF.

The V call is TRBV19, the J call TRBJ2-5; TRBD2 agrees at 7 bases. Germline values: CDR1 LNHDA, CDR2 SQIVND (reference sequence). Trimming removed 6 bases from V and 5 bases from J; junction bases left unmatched: 12. This CDR3 is built from 15 residues. The CDR3 DNA reads TGTGCCAGTAGGCGTAAGACCGGACTAGATGAGACCCAGTACTTC. It encodes CASRRKTGLDETQYF.

This chain links TRBV18 with TRBJ1-4, with D possibly being TRBD1 (6 bases). This CDR3 has 16 amino acids. Germline lookup yields CDR1 KGHSH and CDR2 LQKENI. With 3 bases removed from V and 0 bases from J, the gap between germline ends came to 11 bases. The CDR3 region has the DNA TGTGCCAGCTCACCTCAGGGGTCCGCAACTAATGAAAAACTGTTTTTT. It encodes CASSPQGSATNEKLFF.

This clone was found a few times. J is TRBJ1-2 and V is TRBV4-2; 9 bases map to TRBD1. CDR1 and CDR2 (germline): LGHNA, YNFKEQ. The CDR3 loop spans 16 amino acids. V shed 0 bases, J shed 4 bases, and the junction held 6 bases outside the gene matches. CDR3: CASSQEATGGGYGYTF. The CDR3 nucleotides read TGTGCCAGCAGCCAAGAGGCTACAGGGGGCGGCTATGGCTACACCTTC.

This clone appeared once. J is TRBJ1-4 and V is TRBV7-6; 9 positions match TRBD1. The J segment lost 8 bases and the V segment lost 4 bases, leaving 5 bases of the junction unmatched. CDR3 length: 14 amino acids. Germline CDR1 and CDR2: SGHVS and FNYEAQ. The DNA of the CDR3 is TGTGCCAGCAGCTCCCGGACAGGGGACGAAAAACTGTTTTTT. Protein sequence: CASSSRTGDEKLFF.

The chain has TRBV6-2 or TRBV6-3 and TRBJ1-1; tentatively, D is TRBD1 (6 bases). Trimming took off 2 bases at V and 4 bases at J, with 8 bases between the two ends. CDR1 is MNHEY, CDR2 SVGEGT, per germline. CDR3 length: 13 amino acids. Here the CDR3 reads CASSYGQSTEAFF. In DNA form, the CDR3 reads TGTGCCAGCAGTTACGGACAGTCCACTGAAGCTTTCTTT.

The gene calls are TRBV6-5 and TRBJ2-2, with 7 bases lining up with TRBD2. Germline loops: CDR1 MNHEY, CDR2 SVGAGI. This CDR3 contains 14 residues. J was trimmed by 4 bases and V by 7 bases; bases with no gene match: 6. The CDR3 DNA reads as TGTGCCAGCACACGGGGGGAACCCACCGGGGAGCTGTTTTTT. It specifies CASTRGEPTGELFF.

On this clone itself: One end of the junction does not line up with germline, which may come from a read error. The gene calls are TRBV11-2 and TRBJ1-6; unclear D gene. The germline CDR1 and CDR2 sequences are SGHAT and FQNNGV. The CDR3 totals 13 residues. As DNA, the CDR3 is TGTGCCAGTGGAACCCGGGAGAATTTACCCCTCCACTTT. This sequence encodes CASGTRENLPLHF.

This chain connects TRBV19 to TRBJ2-1; the match to TRBD2 covers 14 bases. This CDR3 comprises 18 residues. V gave up 5 bases and J gave up 6 bases; unmatched junction bases: 12. The germline V gene encodes CDR1 LNHDA and CDR2 SQIVND (reference sequence). Here the CDR3 reads CASSPSSGLAGGFNEQFF. CDR3 sequence (DNA): TGTGCCAGTAGTCCGTCCTCTGGACTAGCGGGGGGCTTCAATGAGCAGTTCTTC.

V usage is TRBV18 and J usage is TRBJ1-1, with 7 bases fitting TRBD1. Germline CDR1 reads KGHSH; CDR2 reads LQKENI. J lost 0 bases, V lost 2 bases, and 3 bases had no gene match. CDR3 size: 15 residues. CDR3 DNA sequence: TGTGCCAGCTCACCAATGACAGGGTTGAACACTGAAGCTTTCTTT. As protein: CASSPMTGLNTEAFF. The whole variable domain, filled in from reference TRBV18 and TRBJ1-1, reads NAGVMQNPRHLVRRRGQEARLRCSPMKGHSHVYWYRQLPEEGLKFMVYLQKENIIDESGMPKERFSAEFPKEGPSILRIQQVVRGDSAAYFCASSPMTGLNTEAFFGQGTRLTVV.

The chain has TRBV7-9 and TRBJ1-5; D is unresolved. The germline CDR1 and CDR2 sequences are SEHNR and FQNEAQ (reference sequence). Trimming left V 4 bases short and J 8 bases short, with 12 bases between. The CDR3 sequence is 13 residues long. CDR3 amino acids: CASSSQVGEPQHF. For the CDR3, the DNA is TGTGCCAGCAGCTCACAAGTCGGGGAGCCCCAGCATTTT.

The rearrangement uses TRBV18 and TRBJ1-1; 8 bases align to TRBD1. Germline V gene lookup returns CDR1 KGHSH and CDR2 LQKENI. V lost 1 base to trimming and J lost 1 base; unmatched junction nucleotides: 5. This CDR3 spans 16 amino acids. The CDR3 reads CASSPHGGQENTEAFF. The CDR3, as DNA: TGTGCCAGCTCACCACACGGGGGACAGGAGAACACTGAAGCTTTCTTT.

The chain links TRBV7-3 to TRBJ2-1; 15 nucleotides agree with TRBD2. The germline V gene has CDR1 SGHTA and CDR2 FQGTGA. Trimming took 5 bases from V and 9 from J; bases not matched to a gene: 5. The CDR3 is made up of 15 amino acids. This CDR3 is CASSLLGLAGGEQFF. In DNA form, the CDR3 reads TGTGCCAGCAGCCTCCTGGGACTAGCGGGGGGTGAGCAGTTCTTC.

This rearrangement joins TRBV9 to TRBJ1-3; the match to TRBD1 covers 7 bases. This CDR3 is 16 amino acids long. Trimming took 4 bases from V and 0 from J; bases not matched to a gene: 7. The germline V gene has CDR1 SGDLS and CDR2 YYNGEE. CDR3 loop: CASSPTGFSSGNTIYF. CDR3 DNA: TGTGCCAGCAGCCCGACAGGGTTTAGCTCTGGAAACACCATATATTTT. Full variable domain (outside the CDR3, taken from reference TRBV9 and TRBJ1-3): DSGVTQTPKHLITATGQRVTLRCSPRSGDLSVYWYQQSLDQGLQFLIQYYNGEERAKGNILERFSAQQFPDLHSELNLSSLELGDSALYFCASSPTGFSSGNTIYFGEGSWLTVV.

The V and J genes are TRBV9 and TRBJ1-5; the match to TRBD1 covers 8 bases. The V and J ends lost 0 bases and 4 bases, in that order; junction bases with no gene match: 6. The CDR3 loop spans 16 amino acids. Germline CDR1 reads SGDLS; CDR2 reads YYNGEE. The CDR3 here is CASSVGAGGLNQPQHF. CDR3 in DNA: TGTGCCAGCAGCGTAGGCGCAGGGGGCCTGAATCAGCCCCAGCATTTT.

This clone was seen once. The rearrangement links TRBV5-6 to TRBJ2-5, with 11 bases fitting TRBD1. This CDR3 region has 16 residues. V dropped 2 bases and J dropped 5; count of bases not matched to a gene: 8. The germline V gene has CDR1 SGHDT and CDR2 YYEEEE. The CDR3 region is CASSFPDRGLLETQYF. CDR3 nucleotides: TGTGCCAGCAGCTTCCCGGACAGGGGGCTACTGGAGACCCAGTACTTC.

The chain carries TRBV2 and TRBJ2-5, with 12 positions matching TRBD2. This CDR3 is 15 amino acids long. Trimming at V came to 5 bases and at J to 5 bases, leaving 6 bases not matched to a gene. Germline V gene sequence: CDR1 SNHLY, CDR2 FYNNEI. The CDR3 loop reads CASSSGLAGRETQYF. In nucleotides, the CDR3 is TGTGCCAGCAGTTCCGGACTAGCGGGGAGGGAGACCCAGTACTTC. Full variable domain (outside the CDR3, taken from reference TRBV2 and TRBJ2-5): EPEVTQTPSHQVTQMGQEVILRCVPISNHLYFYWYRQILGQKVEFLVSFYNNEISEKSEIFDDQFSVERPDGSNFTLKIRSTKLEDSAMYFCASSSGLAGRETQYFGPGTRLLVL.

This chain uses TRBV7-3 with TRBJ2-3; 9 nucleotides align to TRBD1. The CDR3 length is 15 residues. Germline V lookup: CDR1 SGHTA, CDR2 FQGTGA. The V and J ends lost 4 bases and 4 bases, in that order; junction bases with no gene match: 6. CDR3 in DNA: TGTGCCAGCAGCTCCGGGACAGGGCCCTCAGATACGCAGTATTTT. Protein product: CASSSGTGPSDTQYF.

The J gene is TRBJ1-2, the V gene TRBV6-1; 7 nucleotides match TRBD1. The CDR3 runs 16 residues. Germline loops: CDR1 MNHNS, CDR2 SASEGT. V lost 2 bases, J lost 7 bases, and 13 bases stayed unmatched. The CDR3 sequence is CASSESQTGRFFGYTF. Written as DNA, the CDR3 is TGTGCCAGCAGTGAATCCCAGACAGGGAGGTTTTTTGGCTACACCTTC.